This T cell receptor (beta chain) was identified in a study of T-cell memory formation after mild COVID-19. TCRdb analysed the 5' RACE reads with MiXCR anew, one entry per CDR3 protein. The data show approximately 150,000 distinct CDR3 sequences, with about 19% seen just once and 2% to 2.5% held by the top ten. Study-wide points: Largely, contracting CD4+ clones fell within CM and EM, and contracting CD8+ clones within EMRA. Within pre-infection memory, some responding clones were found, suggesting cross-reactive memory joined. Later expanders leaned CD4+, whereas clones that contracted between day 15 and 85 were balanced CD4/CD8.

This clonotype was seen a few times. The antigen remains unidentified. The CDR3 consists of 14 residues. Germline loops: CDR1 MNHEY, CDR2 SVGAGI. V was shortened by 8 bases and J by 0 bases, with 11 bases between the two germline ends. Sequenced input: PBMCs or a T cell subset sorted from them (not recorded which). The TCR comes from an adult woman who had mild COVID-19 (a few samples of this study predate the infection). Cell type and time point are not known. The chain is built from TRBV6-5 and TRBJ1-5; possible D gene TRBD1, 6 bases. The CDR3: CASRRGYSNQPQHF. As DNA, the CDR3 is TGTGCCAGCCGGAGGGGGTATAGCAATCAGCCCCAGCATTTT.